This T cell receptor beta chain comes out of a study of blood T cell repertoires in COVID-19. Study overall: Whether acute or convalescent, the COVID-19 samples came from the United States, Italy and Spain. T cells, B-cell-depleted T cells, or PBMCs supplied cDNA or gDNA.

Trimming left V 2 bases short and J 5 bases short, with 13 bases between. CDR1 is SGHVS and CDR2 is FNYEAQ in the germline V gene. This CDR3 comprises 14 residues. Under the authors' procedure: Scientists estimated how many nucleated cells there were by amplifying reference gene primers. This table comes from immunoSEQ multiplex PCR, and its TCRdb copy is limited to in-frame clones, with some not included. The V and J calls and clone size come from that table; D and trimming were worked out from the DNA. Of around 26,000 clones listed, roughly nine tenths are singletons. Sequences were obtained from peripheral blood. This sequence joins TRBV7-6 and TRBJ2-7; possible D gene TRBD2, 6 bases. The origin of this receptor is a human donor in a cohort sampled during active COVID-19. CDR3 nucleotide sequence: TGTGCCAGCAGCTTATCTGGCGGGGAGGACGAGCAGTACTTC. This sequence encodes CASSLSGGEDEQYF.